This paragraph reports one T cell receptor beta chain. Its antigen is not known. This specimen belongs to a study of T cells in Graves' hyperthyroidism and ophthalmopathy. The source of the PBMCs was less than 12 ml of fresh peripheral blood. Broader study findings: Among thyroid clonotypes expanded above 0.001, most also appeared in blood.

There were TCR beta CDR3 regions amplified from RNA transcripts. When the TCR CDR3 underwent first-round RT-PCR, the HTBI primer set was used. TCRdb re-called the multiplex PCR reads through MiXCR, storing one row per CDR3 protein. The profile shows 400,000 to 450,000 distinct CDR3 sequences, roughly 14% of them singletons. The sequence was collected from a man aged 18 to 35 with Graves' ophthalmopathy. Sequencing was done on a sample of blood.

CDR3 loop: CAITQGDYNEQFF. The DNA of the CDR3 is TGTGCCATCACCCAGGGGGATTACAATGAGCAGTTCTTC. The chain couples TRBV10-3 to TRBJ2-1; 7 bases agree with TRBD1. The germline V gene encodes CDR1 ENHRY and CDR2 SYGVKD. The CDR3 contains 13 residues. The trim removed 7 bases at V and 4 bases at J, leaving 4 bases unmatched.